This paragraph reports one T cell receptor beta chain. Its antigen is as yet unknown. This entry belongs to a study of T cell responses to AZD1222 COVID-19 vaccine. Study-level results: Dominant CD4 TCR responses targeted spike regions 160-218 and 743-854.

The germline V gene has CDR1 SEHNR and CDR2 FQNEAQ (reference sequence). V was cut by 11 bases and J by 4 bases, with 23 bases left in between. The CDR3 spans 15 residues. Produced via immunoSEQ multiplex PCR; TCRdb's table is partial and in-frame only. The sample lists 150,000 to 200,000 clones; around 90% were seen once. This sequence was found in an adult in good health. The material was peripheral blood, obtained on day 0 of AZD1222 vaccination. The chain is built from TRBV7-9 and TRBJ1-2; D possibly corresponds to TRBD1 (5 bases). In DNA form, the CDR3 reads TGTGCCGGCTTACGACAGACCCCTGGGACCTATGGCTACACCTTC. It codes for CAGLRQTPGTYGYTF.